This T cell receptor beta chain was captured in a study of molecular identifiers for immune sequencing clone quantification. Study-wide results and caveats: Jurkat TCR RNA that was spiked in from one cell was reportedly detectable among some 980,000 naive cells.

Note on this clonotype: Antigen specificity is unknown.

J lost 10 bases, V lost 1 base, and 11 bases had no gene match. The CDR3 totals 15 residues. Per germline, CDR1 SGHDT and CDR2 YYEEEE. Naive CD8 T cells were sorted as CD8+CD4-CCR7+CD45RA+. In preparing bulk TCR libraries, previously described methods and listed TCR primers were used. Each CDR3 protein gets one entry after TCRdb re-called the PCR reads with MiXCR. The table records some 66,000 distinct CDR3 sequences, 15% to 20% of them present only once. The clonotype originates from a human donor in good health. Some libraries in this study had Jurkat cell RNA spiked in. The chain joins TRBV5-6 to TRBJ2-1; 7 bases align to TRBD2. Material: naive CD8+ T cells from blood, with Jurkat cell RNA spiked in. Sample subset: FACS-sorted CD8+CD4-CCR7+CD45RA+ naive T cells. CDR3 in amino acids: CASSLLWDYLEEQFF. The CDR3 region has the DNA TGTGCCAGCAGCTTGTTGTGGGACTACCTTGAGGAGCAGTTCTTC.